This T cell receptor beta chain was captured by sequencing in a study of T cells in Graves' hyperthyroidism and ophthalmopathy. Findings and caveats of the study: Ophthalmopathy was identified by the model a median approximately six months ahead of onset. Blood shared most expanded thyroid clonotypes above 0.001. By a 13 V-J model, ophthalmopathy was set apart from stable hyperthyroidism.

This clonotype was detected only a few times. Its antigen is undetermined. Amplification of TCR beta CDR3 regions used RNA as the template. Carried out on the TCR CDR3, a first-round RT-PCR used the HTBI primer set. Each CDR3 protein is one row after TCRdb ran MiXCR on the multiplex PCR reads. The sample shows 300,000 or so distinct CDR3 sequences, approximately 22% of them seen only once. These patients, aged 18 to 65, had recently diagnosed hyperthyroidism lasting under 2 months. CDR3 length: 13 residues. Trimming cost V 0 bases and J 9 bases, with 9 bases left between them. The sequence was collected from a woman in her forties or fifties with Graves' hyperthyroidism. The chain combines TRBV12-3 or TRBV12-4 with TRBJ1-5; TRBD1 is a possible D gene (5 bases). Sample: blood. CDR3: CASSLAGRGPQHF. The DNA of the CDR3 is TGTGCCAGCAGTTTAGCAGGGAGGGGGCCCCAGCATTTT.